These 14 T cell receptor beta chains originate from one sample sequenced in a study of PD-1 blockade in classical Hodgkin lymphoma. With no exception, relapse followed autologous stem cell transplantation in all patients, and brentuximab vedotin exposure varied. Profiled with immunoSEQ multiplex PCR; TCRdb holds only in-frame clones, not every one. The table lists tens of thousands of clones, about two thirds of them singletons. The sample was peripheral blood mononuclear cells (PBMCs), taken at baseline. The receptors originated from a human donor with classical Hodgkin lymphoma.

This sequence joins TRBV30 and TRBJ2-5; D gene ambiguous. The CDR3 sequence is 11 residues long. V lost 1 base and J 8 bases, leaving 8 bases between the germline ends. CDR1 GTSNPN and CDR2 SVGIG come from the germline V gene (reference sequence). The CDR3 DNA is TGTGCCTGGAGTGATGGGATAACCCAGTACTTC. Its translation: CAWSDGITQYF. Combining the CDR3 with reference TRBV30 and TRBJ2-5 gives the whole variable domain SQTIHQWPATLVQPVGSPLSLECTVEGTSNPNLYWYRQAAGRGLQLLFYSVGIGQISSEVPQNLSASRPQDRQFILSSKKLLLSDSGFYLCAWSDGITQYFGPGTRLLVL.

The chain is built from TRBV5-1 and TRBJ2-5; 8 nucleotides match TRBD1. In germline, CDR1 is SGHRS, CDR2 YFSETQ. The ends lost 6 bases at V and 4 bases at J; junction bases unmatched: 14. There are 16 residues in the CDR3. The CDR3 here is CASNSLNRGLGETQYF. In nucleotides, the CDR3 is TGCGCCAGCAACTCATTAAACAGGGGGTTGGGAGAGACCCAGTACTTC.

This clone was detected a few times. This sequence joins TRBV30 and TRBJ2-7; the match to TRBD1 covers 7 bases. Germline values: CDR1 GTSNPN, CDR2 SVGIG (reference sequence). There are 14 residues in the CDR3. The V segment lost 5 bases and the J segment 3 bases; nucleotides outside the gene matches: 10. The CDR3 DNA reads TGTGCCTGGGAGTTCGGGGACAGCTACTACGAGCAGTACTTC. It codes for CAWEFGDSYYEQYF.

V and J are TRBV28 and TRBJ1-1, with a tentative D call TRBD1 (6 bases). Germline values: CDR1 MDHEN, CDR2 SYDVKM. The length of the CDR3 is 14 residues. V dropped 6 bases and J dropped 0 bases, with 11 bases sitting between them. The CDR3 is CASRLGTLNTEAFF. As DNA, the CDR3 is TGTGCCAGCAGACTCGGGACACTGAACACTGAAGCTTTCTTT.

The chain has TRBV7-9 and TRBJ1-6; 7 nucleotides line up with TRBD1. The germline V gene has CDR1 SEHNR and CDR2 FQNEAQ (reference sequence). V lost 1 base, J lost 7 bases, and 10 bases stayed unmatched. This CDR3 contains 17 residues. CDR3 loop: CASSLGGTASINSPLHF. In nucleotides, the CDR3 is TGTGCCAGCAGCTTAGGAGGGACAGCCTCGATCAATTCACCCCTCCACTTT.

This clone appeared a few times. The J gene is TRBJ1-2, the V gene TRBV28; 7 bases match TRBD1. This CDR3 comprises 12 residues. Per the germline V gene, CDR1 is MDHEN and CDR2 is SYDVKM. Unmatched junction bases numbered 3, after V lost 7 bases and J lost 4 bases. The chain's CDR3 is CASTRTGYGYTF. The CDR3 coding sequence is TGTGCCAGCACCCGGACAGGCTATGGCTACACCTTC.

The DNA for the CDR3 is TGTGCCAGCAGTCCTTTCTCAACCTCGTTTGTTGGGACAGGGAAGAGGGATGGCTACACCTTC. Its translation is CASSPFSTSFVGTGKRDGYTF. The rearrangement uses TRBV27 and TRBJ1-2; 9 bases agree with TRBD1. The CDR3 sequence is 21 residues long. Germline V gene sequence: CDR1 MNHEY, CDR2 SMNVEV (reference sequence). V lost 5 bases, J lost 6 bases, and 28 bases stayed unmatched.

The chain combines TRBV28 with TRBJ2-3, with D unclear. Germline V gene data show CDR1 as MDHEN and CDR2 as SYDVKM. This CDR3 has 16 residues. The ends were cut back, 5 bases at V and 0 bases at J, with 15 bases in the middle. CDR3 sequence reads: CASSPWGRSSTDTQYF. The CDR3 region has the DNA TGTGCCAGCAGTCCCTGGGGTAGAAGTAGCACAGATACGCAGTATTTT.

This chain connects TRBV30 to TRBJ1-5; maybe TRBD1 (5 bases). Germline CDR1 is GTSNPN and CDR2 is SVGIG (reference sequence). The V end lost 2 bases, the J end lost 10 bases, and 15 bases lay between the germline ends. This CDR3 is 13 amino acids long. CDR3 in amino acids: CAWSSGGDQPQHF. For the CDR3, the DNA is TGTGCCTGGAGTAGCGGGGGGGACCAACCCCAGCATTTT.

The chain has TRBV10-3 and TRBJ1-3, with 7 bases matching TRBD1. This CDR3 is 18 amino acids long. With V trimmed by 0 bases and J by 3 bases, 11 bases remained unmatched. Germline CDR1 ENHRY, CDR2 SYGVKD. Written as DNA, the CDR3 is TGTGCCATCAGTGAGTCGGCCGTGACAGGGTATGGTGGAAACACCATATATTTT. It is translated as CAISESAVTGYGGNTIYF.

The rearrangement links TRBV5-1 to TRBJ2-7; 8 bases are a match to TRBD1. Looked up from germline, CDR1 is SGHRS and CDR2 is YFSETQ. J lost 7 bases, V lost 3 bases, and 6 bases had no gene match. This CDR3 region has 13 residues. The DNA of the CDR3 is TGCGCCAGCAGCTCCAGGGGGCTGGATGAGCAGTACTTC. Its protein product is CASSSRGLDEQYF. Filled out from reference TRBV5-1 and TRBJ2-7, the complete variable domain reads KAGVTQTPRYLIKTRGQQVTLSCSPISGHRSVSWYQQTPGQGLQFLFEYFSETQRNKGNFPGRFSGRQFSNSRSEMNVSTLELGDSALYLCASSSRGLDEQYFGPGTRLTVT.

The gene calls are TRBV5-6 and TRBJ2-7; 10 nucleotides match TRBD1. Germline CDR1 SGHDT, CDR2 YYEEEE. This CDR3 spans 14 amino acids. Trimming at V came to 3 bases and at J to 2 bases, leaving 2 bases not matched to a gene. The CDR3 DNA reads TGTGCCAGCAGCTCGGGACAGGGGACCTACGAGCAGTACTTC. Encoded protein: CASSSGQGTYEQYF. The full variable domain, completed using reference TRBV5-6 and TRBJ2-7, is DAGVTQSPTHLIKTRGQQVTLRCSPKSGHDTVSWYQQALGQGPQFIFQYYEEEERQRGNFPDRFSGHQFPNYSSELNVNALLLGDSALYLCASSSGQGTYEQYFGPGTRLTVT.

This sequence joins TRBV6-5 and TRBJ2-7; possible D gene TRBD2, 5 bases. Deletions cut 5 bases from V and 2 bases from J, with 16 bases between. The germline gives CDR1 MNHEY, CDR2 SVGAGI. The CDR3 is made up of 15 amino acids. The DNA for the CDR3 is TGTGCCAGCAGTCCACCGAGGGTTGGGGCCTACGAGCAGTACTTC. Translated, it gives CASSPPRVGAYEQYF.

The chain recombines TRBV2 with TRBJ2-5; D is uncertain. This CDR3 comprises 13 residues. Between the trimmed V and J ends, which lost 5 bases and 3 bases, there was a span of 10 bases. Germline CDR1 is SNHLY and CDR2 is FYNNEI. CDR3 DNA sequence: TGTGCCAGCAGTTCTCTTCGGGAAGAGACCCAGTACTTC. Encoded protein: CASSSLREETQYF.